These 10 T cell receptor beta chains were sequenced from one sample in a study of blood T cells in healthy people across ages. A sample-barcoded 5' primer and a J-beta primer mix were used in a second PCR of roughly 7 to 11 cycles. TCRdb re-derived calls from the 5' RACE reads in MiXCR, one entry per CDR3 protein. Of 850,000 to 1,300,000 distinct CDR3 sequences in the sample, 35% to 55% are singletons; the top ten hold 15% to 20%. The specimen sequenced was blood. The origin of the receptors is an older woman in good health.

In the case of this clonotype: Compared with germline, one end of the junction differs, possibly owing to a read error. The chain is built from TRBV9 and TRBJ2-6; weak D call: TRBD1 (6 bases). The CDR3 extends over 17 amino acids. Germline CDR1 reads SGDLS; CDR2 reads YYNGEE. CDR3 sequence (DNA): TGTGCCAGCAGCCCGGGACACCGGAACTCTGGGACCAACGTCCTGACTTTC. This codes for CASSPGHRNSGTNVLTF.

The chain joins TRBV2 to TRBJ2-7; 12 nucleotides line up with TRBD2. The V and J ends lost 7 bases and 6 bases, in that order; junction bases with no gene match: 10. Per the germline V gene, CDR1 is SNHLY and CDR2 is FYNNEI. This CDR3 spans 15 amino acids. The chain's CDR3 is CASTKTSGSSVEQYF. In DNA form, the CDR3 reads TGTGCCAGCACCAAGACTAGCGGGAGTTCGGTCGAGCAGTACTTC.

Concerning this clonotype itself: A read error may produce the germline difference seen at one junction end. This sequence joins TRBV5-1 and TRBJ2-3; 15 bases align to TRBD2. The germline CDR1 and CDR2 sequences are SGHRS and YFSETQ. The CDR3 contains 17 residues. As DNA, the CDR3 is TGCGCCAGCAGCTCGGGACTAGCGGGAGGCCGCACAGAGACGCAGTATTTT. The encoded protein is CASSSGLAGGRTETQYF.

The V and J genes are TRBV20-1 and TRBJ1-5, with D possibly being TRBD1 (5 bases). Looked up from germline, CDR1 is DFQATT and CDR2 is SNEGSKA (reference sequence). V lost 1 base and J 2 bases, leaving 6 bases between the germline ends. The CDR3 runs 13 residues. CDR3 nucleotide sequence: TGCAGTGCTAGAGGGGACGGCAATCAGCCCCAGCATTTT. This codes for CSARGDGNQPQHF.

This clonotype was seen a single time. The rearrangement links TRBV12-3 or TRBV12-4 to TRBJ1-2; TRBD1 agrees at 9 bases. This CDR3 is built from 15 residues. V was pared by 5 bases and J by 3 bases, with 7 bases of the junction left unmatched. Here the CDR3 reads CASSRTGEEDYGYTF. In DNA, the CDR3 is TGTGCCAGCAGTCGGACAGGGGAGGAGGACTATGGCTACACCTTC.

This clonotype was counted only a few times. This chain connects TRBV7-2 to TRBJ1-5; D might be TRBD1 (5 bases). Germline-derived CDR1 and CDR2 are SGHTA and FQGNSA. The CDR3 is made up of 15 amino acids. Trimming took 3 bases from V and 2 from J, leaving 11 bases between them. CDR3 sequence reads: CASSLSREGNQPQHF. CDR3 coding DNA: TGTGCCAGCAGCTTGAGCAGGGAGGGCAATCAGCCCCAGCATTTT.

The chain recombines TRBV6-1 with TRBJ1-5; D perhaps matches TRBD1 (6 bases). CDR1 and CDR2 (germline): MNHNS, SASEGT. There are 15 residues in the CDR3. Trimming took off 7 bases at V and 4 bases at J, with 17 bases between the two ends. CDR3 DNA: TGTGCCAGCACCACCCTCGGACAGTTGAATCAGCCCCAGCATTTT. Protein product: CASTTLGQLNQPQHF.

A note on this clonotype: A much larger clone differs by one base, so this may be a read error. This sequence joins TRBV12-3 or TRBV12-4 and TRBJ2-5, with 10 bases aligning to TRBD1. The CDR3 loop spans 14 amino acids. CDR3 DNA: TGTGCCGGCAGCCGGACAGGGGGGTACAATGAGCAGTACTTC. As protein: CAGSRTGGYNEQYF.

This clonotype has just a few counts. The chain's CDR3 is CASSQDEREGRETQYF. The CDR3 DNA sequence: TGCGCCAGCAGCCAAGATGAGCGGGAGGGCCGAGAGACCCAGTACTTC. The chain has TRBV4-1 and TRBJ2-5, with 10 positions matching TRBD2. In germline, CDR1 is MGHRA, CDR2 YSYEKL. The CDR3 runs to 16 residues. V dropped 0 bases and J dropped 4; count of bases not matched to a gene: 5.

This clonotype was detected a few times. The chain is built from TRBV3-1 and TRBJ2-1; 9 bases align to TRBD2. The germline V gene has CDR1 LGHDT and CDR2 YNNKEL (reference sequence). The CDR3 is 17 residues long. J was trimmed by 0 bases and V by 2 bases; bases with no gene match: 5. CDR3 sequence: CASSQLAGRISYNEQFF. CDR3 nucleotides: TGTGCCAGCAGCCAACTAGCGGGAAGGATCTCCTACAATGAGCAGTTCTTC.